Below, 5 T cell receptor beta chains from the same sample are listed, as sequenced in a study of CD8 T cells in ankylosing spondylitis. TCRdb used MiXCR to reprocess the 5' RACE reads, holding one entry per CDR3 protein. The sample includes some 270,000 distinct CDR3 sequences, more than 15% of them seen just once. The material sequenced was blood, either unsorted or a sorted T cell fraction (not recorded which). The receptor set was obtained from a male donor with ankylosing spondylitis or in good health (not recorded which).

CDR3 nucleotides: TGTGCCAGCAGCGCCTACAGGGACCCCTACGAGCAGTACTTC. The encoded protein is CASSAYRDPYEQYF. The chain is built from TRBV11-1 and TRBJ2-7, with D possibly matching TRBD1 (6 bases). V lost 5 bases, J lost 2 bases, and 13 bases lay in between. The CDR3 covers 14 residues. Germline V CDR1 and CDR2: SGHAT, FQDESV (reference sequence).

There are a few counts of this clonotype. DNA of the CDR3: TGTGCCAGCATCCCTATTGGGAACACTGAAGCTTTCTTT. Residues: CASIPIGNTEAFF. This chain links TRBV6-1 with TRBJ1-1; D uncertain. The germline V gene encodes CDR1 MNHNS and CDR2 SASEGT. V lost 7 bases and J lost 1, with 10 bases in between. This CDR3 comprises 13 residues.

This chain uses TRBV4-3 with TRBJ2-5; TRBD2 is a possible D gene (7 bases). V was trimmed by 0 bases and J by 1 base, leaving 12 bases between them. The CDR3 contains 16 residues. Germline CDR1 is LGHNA and CDR2 is YSLEER. CDR3 residues: CASSQDGGGPQETQYF. The CDR3 coding sequence is TGCGCCAGCAGCCAAGATGGGGGGGGCCCCCAAGAGACCCAGTACTTC.

The chain recombines TRBV7-9 with TRBJ2-7; TRBD1 might be the D (5 bases). The V gene's germline CDR1 is SEHNR and CDR2 FQNEAQ (reference sequence). Trimming pared 4 bases from V and 0 bases from J, leaving 10 bases between. The CDR3 spans 14 residues. The DNA of the CDR3 is TGTGCCAGCAGCTCCGTGGACAACTCCTACGAGCAGTACTTC. Its translation is CASSSVDNSYEQYF.

This clonotype was found a few times. The rearrangement joins TRBV4-3 to TRBJ1-1, with unresolved D. The CDR3 runs 17 residues. Trimming cost V 0 bases and J 0 bases, with 14 bases left between them. The V gene's germline CDR1 is LGHNA and CDR2 YSLEER. CDR3 DNA sequence: TGCGCCAGCAGCCAAGATGTCGAGAAGATTATGAACACTGAAGCTTTCTTT. This sequence encodes CASSQDVEKIMNTEAFF.